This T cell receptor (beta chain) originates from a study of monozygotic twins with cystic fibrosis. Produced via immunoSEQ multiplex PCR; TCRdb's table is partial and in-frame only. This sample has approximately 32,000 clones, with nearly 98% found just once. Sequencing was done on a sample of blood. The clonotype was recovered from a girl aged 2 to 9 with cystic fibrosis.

For the CDR3, the DNA is TGTGCCAGCAGTAGGGATCCTTTCTACGAGCAGTACTTC. Translating it yields CASSRDPFYEQYF. This chain links TRBV6-5 with TRBJ2-7, with no clear D. V lost 5 bases and J lost 3, with 11 bases in between. The CDR3 is 13 amino acids. Germline CDR1 MNHEY, CDR2 SVGAGI.